This passage covers 14 T cell receptor beta chains from one sample sequenced in a study of T cell repertoires in cytomegalovirus infection. TCRdb redid the calling of the reads with MiXCR, one entry per CDR3 protein. The sample holds about 920,000 distinct CDR3 sequences, roughly 31% seen once. These receptors have no identified antigens. The sequenced sample was cultured CD8+ T cells from PBMCs, obtained from culture after CMV antigen stimulation. The receptors shown here come from a human donor in good health (CMV status not recorded). Some clones in this sample may be carry-over from other donors' samples.

In its sample, this clonotype was seen a few times. This rearrangement joins TRBV19 to TRBJ2-1; the D call may be TRBD1 or TRBD2 (5 bases each). Germline CDR1 and CDR2: LNHDA and SQIVND (reference sequence). The V end was cut by 0 bases, the J end by 6 bases, with 18 bases between. This CDR3 spans 17 amino acids. The CDR3 is CASSIDLMSGAGNEQFF. CDR3 DNA: TGTGCCAGTAGTATAGATCTAATGTCCGGGGCCGGCAATGAGCAGTTCTTC.

This clonotype was seen a few times. J is TRBJ2-3 and V is TRBV19; 8 positions agree with TRBD2. The CDR3 has 14 amino acids. V trimming: 9 bases; J trimming: 4 bases; junction bases outside the gene matches: 9. The germline gives CDR1 LNHDA, CDR2 SQIVND (reference sequence). In DNA, the CDR3 is TGTGCCAGCAGTCCCGGGACTAGGGCAGATACGCAGTATTTT. Protein sequence: CASSPGTRADTQYF.

The chain has TRBV28 and TRBJ2-7; TRBD1 matches at 7 bases. V lost 5 bases to trimming and J lost 2 bases; unmatched junction nucleotides: 6. Germline CDR1 and CDR2: MDHEN and SYDVKM. The CDR3 runs to 14 residues. The CDR3 here is CASSTTGTAYEQYV. The CDR3 DNA sequence: TGTGCCAGCAGTACCACCGGGACAGCCTACGAGCAGTACGTC.

The chain uses TRBV9 and TRBJ2-5; 8 bases align to TRBD2. Germline CDR1 reads SGDLS; CDR2 reads YYNGEE. The CDR3 runs 15 residues. After removal of 3 bases from V and 5 bases from J, the junction contained 9 bases not matched to a gene. The CDR3 DNA sequence: TGTGCCAGCAGCGAATGGCCGGGACTAGAGGAGACCCAGTACTTC. It translates to CASSEWPGLEETQYF.

This rearrangement joins TRBV6-6 to TRBJ1-1, with D maybe TRBD1 (5 bases). Germline CDR1 reads MNHNY; CDR2 reads SVGAGI (reference sequence). Trimming removed 9 bases from V and 10 bases from J, with 9 bases in between. This CDR3 comprises 9 residues. CDR3 amino acids: CASGGGAFF. CDR3 sequence (DNA): TGTGCCAGTGGCGGGGGAGCTTTCTTT.

This clonotype has more than one count but fewer than ten. The chain combines TRBV19 with TRBJ2-6; a possible D gene is TRBD1 (6 bases). This CDR3 is built from 20 residues. The V end was cut by 5 bases, the J end by 1 base, with 24 bases between. Germline loops: CDR1 LNHDA, CDR2 SQIVND (reference sequence). The CDR3 sequence: CASSAWRTGMGWSGANVLTF. Written as DNA, the CDR3 is TGTGCCAGTAGTGCGTGGAGAACAGGGATGGGTTGGTCTGGGGCCAACGTCCTGACTTTC. Full variable domain (remainder filled in from reference TRBV19 and TRBJ2-6): DGGITQSPKYLFRKEGQNVTLSCEQNLNHDAMYWYRQDPGQGLRLIYYSQIVNDFQKGDIAEGYSVSREKKESFPLTVTSAQKNPTAFYLCASSAWRTGMGWSGANVLTFGAGSRLTVL.

This clonotype was seen a handful of times. This chain connects TRBV7-2 to TRBJ1-2; D might be TRBD1 (6 bases). The CDR3 is made up of 15 amino acids. Looked up from germline, CDR1 is SGHTA and CDR2 is FQGNSA. V lost 5 bases, J lost 4 bases, and 17 bases lay in between. This CDR3 reads CASSPPDRLGYGYTF. CDR3 coding DNA: TGTGCCAGCAGCCCCCCCGACAGGCTGGGCTATGGCTACACCTTC.

In its sample, this clonotype was seen a few times. The chain employs TRBV6-1 and TRBJ1-5; 8 bases align to TRBD1. From germline, CDR1 is MNHNS and CDR2 SASEGT. The CDR3 loop spans 14 amino acids. V trimming: 11 bases; J trimming: 3 bases; junction bases outside the gene matches: 9. The CDR3 nucleotides read TGTGCCGGTGCCAGACAGGGGTCCAATCAGCCCCAGCATTTT. Its protein is CAGARQGSNQPQHF.

This clonotype was seen a few times. The chain recombines TRBV6-6 with TRBJ1-5; the D is unclear. This CDR3 comprises 16 residues. Germline CDR1 is MNHNY and CDR2 is SVGAGI (reference sequence). The V and J ends lost 2 bases and 3 bases respectively, with 14 bases between them. The CDR3 DNA reads TGTGCCAGCAGTTACGTGGGTTGGAGTCCCAATCAGCCCCAGCATTTT. It is translated as CASSYVGWSPNQPQHF.

V gene TRBV7-8 combines with J gene TRBJ2-2, with a possible D match to TRBD1 (6 bases). The CDR3 length is 13 residues. Germline CDR1 and CDR2: SGHVS and FQNEAQ. The V end lost 11 bases, the J end lost 4 bases, and 14 bases lay between the germline ends. In nucleotides, the CDR3 is TGTGCCGTCACAGGGAAGGGCACCGGGGAGCTGTTTTTT. It is translated as CAVTGKGTGELFF.

The table lists this clonotype with a few counts. This sequence joins TRBV2 and TRBJ2-3; unclear D gene. V lost 7 bases to trimming and J lost 11 bases, with 4 bases between them. Germline CDR1 is SNHLY and CDR2 is FYNNEI. This CDR3 is built from 8 residues. DNA of the CDR3: TGTGCCAGCAACGGGCAGTATTTT. It is translated as CASNGQYF.

This clonotype turned up a few times. The chain combines TRBV6-5 with TRBJ2-5, with 7 positions matching TRBD1. V lost 0 bases to trimming and J lost 5 bases; unmatched junction nucleotides: 6. Germline CDR1 and CDR2: MNHEY and SVGAGI. This CDR3 contains 15 residues. The CDR3 spells CASSYSGGLLETQYF. Written as DNA, the CDR3 is TGTGCCAGCAGTTACTCAGGGGGCCTTTTGGAGACCCAGTACTTC.

The chain has TRBV29-1 and TRBJ2-7, with D hard to call. The CDR3 contains 12 residues. Per germline, CDR1 SQVTM and CDR2 ANQGSEA. V was cut by 7 bases and J by 0 bases, with 10 bases left in between. The CDR3 is CSGRTGSYEQYF. CDR3 sequence (DNA): TGCAGCGGTCGGACCGGCTCCTACGAGCAGTACTTC.

In its sample, this clonotype was seen many times. The chain recombines TRBV7-6 with TRBJ1-5; D is unresolved. Deletions cut 4 bases from V and 4 bases from J, with 5 bases between. Germline V gene sequence: CDR1 SGHVS, CDR2 FNYEAQ. The CDR3 has 12 amino acids. CDR3 protein: CASSSINQPQHF. The CDR3, as DNA: TGTGCCAGCAGCTCCATTAATCAGCCCCAGCATTTT.